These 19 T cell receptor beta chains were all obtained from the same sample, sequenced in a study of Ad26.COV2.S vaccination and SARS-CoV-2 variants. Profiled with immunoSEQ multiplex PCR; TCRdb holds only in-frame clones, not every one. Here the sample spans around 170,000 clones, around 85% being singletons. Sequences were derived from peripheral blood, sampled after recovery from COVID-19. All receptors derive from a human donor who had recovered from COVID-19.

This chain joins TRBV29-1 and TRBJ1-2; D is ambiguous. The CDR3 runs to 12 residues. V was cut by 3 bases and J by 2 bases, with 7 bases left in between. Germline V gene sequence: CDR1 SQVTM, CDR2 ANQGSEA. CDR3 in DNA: TGCAGCGTTGATATTGGAAACTATGGCTACACCTTC. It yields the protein CSVDIGNYGYTF.

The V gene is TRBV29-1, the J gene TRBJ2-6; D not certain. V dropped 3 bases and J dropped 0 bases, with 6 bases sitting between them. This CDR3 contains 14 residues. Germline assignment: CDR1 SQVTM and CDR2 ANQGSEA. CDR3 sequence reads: CSVDGSSGANVLTF. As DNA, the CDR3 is TGCAGCGTTGATGGTAGCTCTGGGGCCAACGTCCTGACTTTC.

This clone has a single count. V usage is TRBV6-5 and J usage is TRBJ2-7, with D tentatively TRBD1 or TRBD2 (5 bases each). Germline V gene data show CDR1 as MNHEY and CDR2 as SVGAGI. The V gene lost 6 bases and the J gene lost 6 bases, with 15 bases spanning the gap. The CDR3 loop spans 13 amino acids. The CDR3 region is CASSRDRSSEQYF. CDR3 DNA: TGTGCCAGCAGCCGGGACCGCTCGTCCGAGCAGTACTTC.

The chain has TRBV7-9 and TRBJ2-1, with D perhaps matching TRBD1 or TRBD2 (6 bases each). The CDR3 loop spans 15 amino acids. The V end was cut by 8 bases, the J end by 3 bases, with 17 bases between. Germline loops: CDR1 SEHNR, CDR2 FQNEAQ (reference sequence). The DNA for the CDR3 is TGTGCCAGCTCCTGGAGGGGGTCGCTCTACAATGAGCAGTTCTTC. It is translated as CASSWRGSLYNEQFF.

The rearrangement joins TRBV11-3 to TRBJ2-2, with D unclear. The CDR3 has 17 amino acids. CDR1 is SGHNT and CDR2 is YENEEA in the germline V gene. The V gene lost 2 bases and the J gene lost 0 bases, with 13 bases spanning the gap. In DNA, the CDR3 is TGTGCCAGCAGCTTATGGGCAGATGAAACGAACACCGGGGAGCTGTTTTTT. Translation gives CASSLWADETNTGELFF.

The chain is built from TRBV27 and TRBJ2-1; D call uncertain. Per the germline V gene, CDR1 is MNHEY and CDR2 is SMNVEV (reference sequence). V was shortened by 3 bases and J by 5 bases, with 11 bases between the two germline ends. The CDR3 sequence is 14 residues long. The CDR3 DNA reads TGTGCCAGCAGTTTTAGTCGGCAGGACAATGAGCAGTTCTTC. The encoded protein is CASSFSRQDNEQFF.

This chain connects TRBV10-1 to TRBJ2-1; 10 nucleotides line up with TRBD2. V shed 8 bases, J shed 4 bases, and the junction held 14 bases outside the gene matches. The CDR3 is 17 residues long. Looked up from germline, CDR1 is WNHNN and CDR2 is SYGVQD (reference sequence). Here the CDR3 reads CASYLGIAGGIYNEQFF. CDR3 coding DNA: TGCGCCAGCTACCTAGGGATAGCGGGAGGCATATACAATGAGCAGTTCTTC.

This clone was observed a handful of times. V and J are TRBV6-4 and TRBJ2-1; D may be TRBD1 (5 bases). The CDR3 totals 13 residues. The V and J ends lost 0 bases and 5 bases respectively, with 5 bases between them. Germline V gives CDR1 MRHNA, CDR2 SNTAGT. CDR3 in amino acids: CASSDSDNNEQFF. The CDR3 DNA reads TGTGCCAGCAGTGACTCGGACAACAATGAGCAGTTCTTC.

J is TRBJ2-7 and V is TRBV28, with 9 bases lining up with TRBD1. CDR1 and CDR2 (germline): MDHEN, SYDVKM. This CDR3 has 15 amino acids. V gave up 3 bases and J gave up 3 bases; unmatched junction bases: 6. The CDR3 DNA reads TGTGCCAGCAGTTTGGTCGGACAGGGGTACTACGAGCAGTACTTC. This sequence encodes CASSLVGQGYYEQYF.

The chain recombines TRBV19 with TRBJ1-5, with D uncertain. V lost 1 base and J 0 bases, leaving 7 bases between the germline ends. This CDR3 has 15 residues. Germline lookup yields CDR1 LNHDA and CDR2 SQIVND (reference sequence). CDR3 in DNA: TGTGCCAGTAGTATAGGCCAGTTTAGCAATCAGCCCCAGCATTTT. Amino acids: CASSIGQFSNQPQHF.

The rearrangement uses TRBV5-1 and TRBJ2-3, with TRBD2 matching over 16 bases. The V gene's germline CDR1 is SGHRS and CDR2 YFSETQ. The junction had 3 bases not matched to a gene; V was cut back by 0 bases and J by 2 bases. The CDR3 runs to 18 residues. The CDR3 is CASSLAGTSGGATDTQYF. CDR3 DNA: TGCGCCAGCAGCTTGGCCGGGACTAGCGGGGGGGCCACAGATACGCAGTATTTT.

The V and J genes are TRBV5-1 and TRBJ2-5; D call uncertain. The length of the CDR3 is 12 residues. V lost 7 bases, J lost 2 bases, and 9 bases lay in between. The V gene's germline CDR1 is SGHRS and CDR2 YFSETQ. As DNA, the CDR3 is TGCGCCAGCCAGAAGGGACAAGAGACCCAGTACTTC. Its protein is CASQKGQETQYF.

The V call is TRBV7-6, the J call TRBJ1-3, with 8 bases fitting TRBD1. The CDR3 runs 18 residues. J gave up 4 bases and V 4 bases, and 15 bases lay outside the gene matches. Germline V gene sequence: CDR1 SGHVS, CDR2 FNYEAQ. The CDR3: CASSSGTGFSFSGNTIYF. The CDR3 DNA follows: TGTGCCAGCAGCTCCGGGACAGGTTTTAGCTTCTCGGGAAACACCATATATTTT. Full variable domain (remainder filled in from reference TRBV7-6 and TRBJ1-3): GAGVSQSPRYKVTKRGQDVALRCDPISGHVSLYWYRQALGQGPEFLTYFNYEAQQDKSGLPNDRFSAERPEGSISTLTIQRTEQRDSAMYRCASSSGTGFSFSGNTIYFGEGSWLTVV.

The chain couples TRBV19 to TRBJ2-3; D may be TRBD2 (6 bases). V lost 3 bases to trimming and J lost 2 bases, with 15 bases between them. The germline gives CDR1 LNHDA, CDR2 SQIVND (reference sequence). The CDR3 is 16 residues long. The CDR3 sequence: CASSMDYGEVTDTQYF. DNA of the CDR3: TGTGCCAGTAGTATGGATTATGGGGAGGTCACAGATACGCAGTATTTT.

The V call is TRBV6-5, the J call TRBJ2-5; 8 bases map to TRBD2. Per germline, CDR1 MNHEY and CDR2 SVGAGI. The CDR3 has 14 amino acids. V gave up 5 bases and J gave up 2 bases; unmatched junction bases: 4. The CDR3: CASSTRGGQETQYF. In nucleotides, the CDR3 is TGTGCCAGCAGTACCCGGGGGGGGCAAGAGACCCAGTACTTC.

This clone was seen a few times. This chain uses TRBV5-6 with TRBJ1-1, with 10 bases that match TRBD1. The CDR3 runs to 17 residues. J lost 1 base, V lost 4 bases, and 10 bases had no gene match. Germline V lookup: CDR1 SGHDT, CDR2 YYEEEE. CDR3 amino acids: CASSPGTGDRWNTEAFF. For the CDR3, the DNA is TGTGCCAGCAGCCCTGGGACAGGGGATAGGTGGAACACTGAAGCTTTCTTT. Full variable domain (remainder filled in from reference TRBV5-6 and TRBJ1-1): DAGVTQSPTHLIKTRGQQVTLRCSPKSGHDTVSWYQQALGQGPQFIFQYYEEEERQRGNFPDRFSGHQFPNYSSELNVNALLLGDSALYLCASSPGTGDRWNTEAFFGQGTRLTVV.

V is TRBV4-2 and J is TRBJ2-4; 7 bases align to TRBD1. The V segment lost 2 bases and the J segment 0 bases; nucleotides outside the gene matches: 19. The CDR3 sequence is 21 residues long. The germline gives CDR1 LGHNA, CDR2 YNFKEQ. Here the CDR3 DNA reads TGTGCCAGCAGCCAATTCCCTCCCTCCCGGGACAGTTCCCAAGCCAAAAACATTCAGTACTTC. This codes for CASSQFPPSRDSSQAKNIQYF.

CDR3 protein: CASSPRTGTNEKLFF. The CDR3 bases are TGTGCCAGCAGCCCTCGGACAGGGACTAATGAAAAACTGTTTTTT. This rearrangement joins TRBV7-3 to TRBJ1-4; 8 bases are a match to TRBD1. From germline, CDR1 is SGHTA and CDR2 FQGTGA. V lost 5 bases to trimming and J lost 2 bases; unmatched junction nucleotides: 4. The CDR3 is made up of 15 amino acids. The whole variable domain, remainder taken from reference TRBV7-3 and TRBJ1-4, is GAGVSQTPSNKVTEKGKYVELRCDPISGHTALYWYRQSLGQGPEFLIYFQGTGAADDSGLPNDRFFAVRPEGSVSTLKIQRTERGDSAVYLCASSPRTGTNEKLFFGSGTQLSVL.

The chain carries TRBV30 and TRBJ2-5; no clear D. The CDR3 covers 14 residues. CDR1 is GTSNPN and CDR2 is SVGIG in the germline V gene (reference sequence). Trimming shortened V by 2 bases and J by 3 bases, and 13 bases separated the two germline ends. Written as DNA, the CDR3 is TGTGCCTGGAGTCGAGGAAGCGCCGAAGAGACCCAGTACTTC. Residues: CAWSRGSAEETQYF.